The 9 T cell receptor beta chains given below trace back to one sample, sequenced in a study of blood T cell repertoires in COVID-19. TCRdb keeps only in-frame clones here, not all; method: immunoSEQ multiplex PCR. The sample consists of about 160,000 clones, about 85% of them appearing once. Sequencing was done on a sample of peripheral blood. These receptors originate from a man at least 80 years old with COVID-19, enrolled during active disease.

V gene TRBV6-5 combines with J gene TRBJ2-1; 8 bases map to TRBD1. Germline values: CDR1 MNHEY, CDR2 SVGAGI. J was trimmed by 3 bases and V by 6 bases; bases with no gene match: 4. The CDR3 is made up of 14 amino acids. The CDR3 DNA follows: TGTGCCAGCAGCCGAGGACAGGGCTACAATGAGCAGTTCTTC. This gives the protein CASSRGQGYNEQFF.

Only a few counts were recorded for this clone. CDR3 DNA: TGTGCCAGCTCACTGCCCAGGACAGGGATCTATGGCTACACCTTC. Translation gives CASSLPRTGIYGYTF. The gene calls are TRBV18 and TRBJ1-2; 8 bases line up with TRBD1. CDR1 is KGHSH and CDR2 is LQKENI in the germline V gene. This CDR3 is built from 15 residues. With 4 bases clipped from V and 4 bases from J, the junction kept 8 bases outside the gene matches.

This clone was counted only a few times. The V call is TRBV4-2, the J call TRBJ2-7; weak D call: TRBD2 (5 bases). The CDR3 extends over 15 amino acids. Germline lookup yields CDR1 LGHNA and CDR2 YNFKEQ. Trimming left V 0 bases short and J 3 bases short, with 12 bases between. The CDR3 DNA reads TGTGCCAGCAGCCAAGATCCGGGATCGGTCTACGAGCAGTACTTC. As protein: CASSQDPGSVYEQYF.

The genes are TRBV3-1 (or the pseudogene TRBV3-2) and TRBJ1-2; D is unresolved. Trimming shortened V by 1 base and J by 6 bases, and 9 bases separated the two germline ends. CDR3 length: 13 residues. CDR1 and CDR2 (germline): LGHDT, YNNKEL (reference sequence). CDR3 DNA sequence: TGTGCCAGCAGCCAAGCAGTCTTGCATGGCTACACCTTC. Its protein is CASSQAVLHGYTF.

The rearrangement links TRBV19 to TRBJ1-5; possibly TRBD1 for D (5 bases). CDR1 LNHDA and CDR2 SQIVND come from the germline V gene (reference sequence). The ends were cut back, 7 bases at V and 5 bases at J, with 15 bases in the middle. CDR3 length equals 14 residues. For the CDR3, the DNA is TGTGCCAGTACCCGGAGGGACCGCCATCAGCCCCAGCATTTT. Protein: CASTRRDRHQPQHF.

The chain joins TRBV6-1 to TRBJ2-1, with TRBD2 matching over 12 bases. Looked up from germline, CDR1 is MNHNS and CDR2 is SASEGT. V lost 4 bases to trimming and J lost 0 bases; unmatched junction nucleotides: 4. This CDR3 comprises 17 residues. CDR3 coding DNA: TGTGCCAGCAGTGTGCTAGCGGGGGGGAGCTCCTACAATGAGCAGTTCTTC. It specifies CASSVLAGGSSYNEQFF.

CDR3 coding DNA: TGTGCCAGCAGCACCCGGACAGGATCTAATGAAAAACTGTTTTTT. It yields the protein CASSTRTGSNEKLFF. The gene calls are TRBV5-4 and TRBJ1-4, with 7 bases lining up with TRBD1. J lost 3 bases, V lost 4 bases, and 6 bases had no gene match. This CDR3 comprises 15 residues. CDR1 and CDR2 (germline): SGHNT, YYREEE (reference sequence).

The chain joins TRBV3-1 (or the pseudogene TRBV3-2) to TRBJ1-2, with TRBD1 identical over 7 bases. This CDR3 is built from 15 residues. Germline lookup yields CDR1 LGHDT and CDR2 YNNKEL (reference sequence). The trim removed 6 bases at V and 4 bases at J, leaving 11 bases unmatched. CDR3 residues: CASSPRSAGGYGYTF. The CDR3 DNA is TGTGCCAGCAGTCCAAGATCAGCAGGGGGCTATGGCTACACCTTC.

This chain uses TRBV5-6 with TRBJ2-2; 10 nucleotides match TRBD2. Per the germline V gene, CDR1 is SGHDT and CDR2 is YYEEEE. CDR3 length equals 15 residues. V was pared by 3 bases and J by 1 base, with 0 bases of the junction left unmatched. The CDR3 reads CASSSSGGNTGELFF. The DNA for the CDR3 is TGTGCCAGCAGCTCTAGCGGGGGGAACACCGGGGAGCTGTTTTTT.